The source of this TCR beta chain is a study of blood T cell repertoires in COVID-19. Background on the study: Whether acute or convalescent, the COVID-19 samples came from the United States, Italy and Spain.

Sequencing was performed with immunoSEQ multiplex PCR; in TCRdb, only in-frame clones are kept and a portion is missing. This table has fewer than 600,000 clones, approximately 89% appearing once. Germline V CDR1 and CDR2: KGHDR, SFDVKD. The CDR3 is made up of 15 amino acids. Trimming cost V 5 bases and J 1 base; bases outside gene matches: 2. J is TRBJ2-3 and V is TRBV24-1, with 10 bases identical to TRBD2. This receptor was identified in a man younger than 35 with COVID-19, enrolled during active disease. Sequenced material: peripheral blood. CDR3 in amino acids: CATSVGTSGTDTQYF. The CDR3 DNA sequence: TGTGCCACCAGTGTAGGGACTAGCGGCACAGATACGCAGTATTTT.